These T cell receptor beta chains were read from a single sample in a study of blood T cell repertoires in COVID-19. Sequencing was performed with immunoSEQ multiplex PCR; in TCRdb, only in-frame clones are kept and a portion is missing. The sample records roughly 100,000 clones, 82% being singletons. Sample: peripheral blood. These receptors were obtained from a woman older than 75 with acute or convalescent COVID-19. Each CDR3 is given with its conserved first and last residue. The D gene is left open where the match is weak. Clone sizes are given selectively: once, few, many, or a class where the clone is expanded.

J,D,V,size,DNA,CDR3
TRBJ2-7,TRBD2,TRBV2,NA,TGTGCCAGCACCCGGGGGGGCTACGAGCAGTACTTC,CASTRGGYEQYF
TRBJ2-3,NA,TRBV19,NA,TGTGCCAGTTCGGGGGTTGGGACAGATACGCAGTATTTT,CASSGVGTDTQYF
TRBJ1-2,NA,TRBV4-3,NA,TGCGCCAGCAGCCAAGATAGAACCGGGGAAGTTGGCTACACCTTC,CASSQDRTGEVGYTF
TRBJ2-1,TRBD2,TRBV19,NA,TGTGCCAGTAGTATGGGACTAGCGGCCGGTGGCTACAATGAGCAGTTCTTC,CASSMGLAAGGYNEQFF
TRBJ2-1,TRBD2,TRBV5-8,NA,TGTGCCAGCAGCTTGAGGCTAGCGGGCCTCCTTGATGAGCAGTTCTTC,CASSLRLAGLLDEQFF
TRBJ2-2,TRBD1,TRBV19,NA,TGTGCCTCTCAGGGACAGGATAGAACCGGGGAGCTGTTTTTT,CASQGQDRTGELFF
TRBJ1-5,NA,TRBV7-2,few,TGTGCCAGCAGCTCGGACAGTAATCAGCCCCAGCATTTT,CASSSDSNQPQHF
TRBJ2-1,TRBD1,TRBV12-3/TRBV12-4,NA,TGTGCCAGCAGTTTTCGACAGGGGAATGAGCAGTTCTTC,CASSFRQGNEQFF
TRBJ1-4,TRBD1,TRBV19,NA,TGTGCCAGTAGTACTTCAGGGGGCGCTGAAAAACTGTTTTTT,CASSTSGGAEKLFF
TRBJ2-7,NA,TRBV6-5,NA,TGTGCCAGCAGTTACGGTCTGCGGGGTTCCTACGAGCAGTACTTC,CASSYGLRGSYEQYF
TRBJ2-1,TRBD1,TRBV19,NA,TGTGCCAGTAGTGCCTCGACAGGGGGCGCGTACAATGAGCAGTTCTTC,CASSASTGGAYNEQFF
TRBJ1-4,TRBD1,TRBV4-2,once,TGTGCCAGCAGCCCCGCAGACAGGGGTGATAATGAAAAACTGTTTTTT,CASSPADRGDNEKLFF
TRBJ2-1,NA,TRBV5-1,NA,TGCGCCACTACAACCGGGACTCAAACCTACAATGAGCAGTTCTTC,CATTTGTQTYNEQFF
TRBJ1-1,NA,TRBV27,NA,TGTGCCAGCAGTTTATCCACAGGATACACTGAAGCTTTCTTT,CASSLSTGYTEAFF
TRBJ2-3,NA,TRBV5-1,NA,TGCGCCAGCAGCTTGGGACAGGAGGTCAGCACAGATACGCAGTATTTT,CASSLGQEVSTDTQYF
TRBJ2-1,TRBD2,TRBV2,NA,TGTGCCAGCAGTGCCCAGCGGGGAAACTACAATGAGCAGTTCTTC,CASSAQRGNYNEQFF
TRBJ2-7,TRBD2,TRBV6-2/TRBV6-3,NA,TGTGCCAGCAGTTACCAACTAGCGGGGGCGTGGGAGCAGTACTTC,CASSYQLAGAWEQYF
TRBJ2-3,NA,TRBV18,NA,TGTGCCAGCTCAAGCTACCCCGATATCACAGATACGCAGTATTTT,CASSSYPDITDTQYF
TRBJ2-2,NA,TRBV18,NA,TGTGCCAGCTCACCGCTAATAACCGGGGAGCTGTTTTTT,CASSPLITGELFF
TRBJ2-3,NA,TRBV11-2,NA,TGTGCCAGCAGCTTAGGGGGCAAGATCAACACAGATACGCAGTATTTT,CASSLGGKINTDTQYF
TRBJ2-7,TRBD1,TRBV29-1,NA,TGCAGCTCCTCCGGGGACAGGGGCTCCTACGAGCAGTACTTC,CSSSGDRGSYEQYF
TRBJ1-4,TRBD1,TRBV2,NA,TGTGCCAGCAGTGCCCTGACAGGGTCGAATGAAAAACTGTTTTTT,CASSALTGSNEKLFF
TRBJ2-1,TRBD2,TRBV7-9,NA,TGTGCCAGCAGCTTAATAAGCGGGACTTTCTACAATGAGCAGTTCTTC,CASSLISGTFYNEQFF
TRBJ1-5,TRBD1,TRBV19,NA,TGTGCCAGTAGACCCGGGACAGTCCACTTAAATCAGCCCCAGCATTTT,CASRPGTVHLNQPQHF
TRBJ2-5,TRBD2,TRBV4-1,once,TGCGCCAGCAGCCGGACTAGCGGCCAAGAGACCCAGTACTTC,CASSRTSGQETQYF
TRBJ2-5,NA,TRBV7-2,NA,TGTGCCAGCAGCGTTAAGGGGAACGGAGAGACCCAGTACTTC,CASSVKGNGETQYF
TRBJ2-3,TRBD2,TRBV5-1,NA,TGCGCCAGCAGCTCCGCCGCCGGGACTAGCGGCACAGATACGCAGTATTTT,CASSSAAGTSGTDTQYF
TRBJ2-3,TRBD1,TRBV5-1,NA,TGCGCCAGCAGCTTGGGTCAGGGGGCAGGTACGCAGTATTTT,CASSLGQGAGTQYF
TRBJ1-5,NA,TRBV7-9,once,TGTGCCAGCAGCTTAGCGCACGGGGGAGGGGATCAGCCCCAGCATTTT,CASSLAHGGGDQPQHF
TRBJ1-6,TRBD1,TRBV5-4,NA,TGTGCCAGCAGCACGGGACAGAATAATTCACCCCTCCACTTT,CASSTGQNNSPLHF
TRBJ2-4,NA,TRBV5-4,NA,TGTGCCAGCAGCGACCCCCGTAGCGGAAACATTCAGTACTTC,CASSDPRSGNIQYF
TRBJ2-1,NA,TRBV3-1/TRBV3-2,few,TGTGCCAGCAGCTCCCCCATTGGCGGGACCTACAATGAGCAGTTCTTC,CASSSPIGGTYNEQFF
TRBJ2-2,NA,TRBV21-1,NA,TGTGCCAGCAGCAATCCAGTACGGAAACCGGGACAGGGTGGTCCCGCCGGGGAGCTGTTTTTT,CASSNPVRKPGQGGPAGELFF
TRBJ2-5,TRBD1,TRBV28,NA,TGTGCCAGCAGTCGACCGGGACAGGGGGCCGAGACCCAGTACTTC,CASSRPGQGAETQYF
TRBJ2-3,NA,TRBV13,once,TGTGCCAGCAGCCCAAACCGAGTTAGCACAGATACGCAGTATTTT,CASSPNRVSTDTQYF
TRBJ2-2,NA,TRBV29-1,NA,TGCAGCGTTTCTGGACAGAACACCGGGGAGCTGTTTTTT,CSVSGQNTGELFF
TRBJ1-3,NA,TRBV3-1/TRBV3-2,NA,TGTGCCAGCAGCCAAGAGGTCAGGCAGGCAGGAAACACCATATATTTT,CASSQEVRQAGNTIYF
TRBJ2-5,NA,TRBV3-1/TRBV3-2,NA,TGTGCCAGCAGCCAAGAGAGGAAAACTGGGTCCTCGGAACAGTACTTC,CASSQERKTGSSEQYF
TRBJ1-5,TRBD1,TRBV3-1/TRBV3-2,NA,TGTGCCAGCAGCCAAAATCCGGGACAGGATTATCAGCCCCAGCATTTT,CASSQNPGQDYQPQHF
TRBJ1-4,TRBD1,TRBV30,NA,TGTGCCTGGAGCCCAGGACAGGGCTATAATGAAAAACTGTTTTTT,CAWSPGQGYNEKLFF
TRBJ2-1,NA,TRBV18,NA,TGTGCCAGCTCACTGAGCCTAGGGGCCTACAATGAGCAGTTCTTC,CASSLSLGAYNEQFF
TRBJ2-1,NA,TRBV10-3,NA,TGTGCCATCAGTGAATCCGCGAGGAATGAGCAGTTCTTC,CAISESARNEQFF
TRBJ1-5,TRBD1,TRBV4-2,few,TGTGCCAGCAGCCAAGATACCCTCGACAGGGACCTCTATCAGCCCCAGCATTTT,CASSQDTLDRDLYQPQHF
TRBJ2-1,TRBD2,TRBV7-2,NA,TGTGCCAGCAGCTTAAGGACTAGCGGAGTAAATGAGCAGTTCTTC,CASSLRTSGVNEQFF
TRBJ2-2,TRBD1,TRBV30,NA,TGTGCCTGGAGAGAGGGACAGCTCAACACCGGGGAGCTGTTTTTT,CAWREGQLNTGELFF
TRBJ2-6,TRBD1,TRBV3-1/TRBV3-2,NA,TGTGCCAGCAGCCTGAAGGGGGGACAGGCGACCAACGTCCTGACTTTC,CASSLKGGQATNVLTF
TRBJ1-4,TRBD1,TRBV4-1,NA,TGCGCCAGCAGCCAGGTGGGGGACAGTCGCGCCGAAAAACTGTTTTTT,CASSQVGDSRAEKLFF
TRBJ1-2,NA,TRBV7-9,NA,TGTGCCAGCAGCTCAAGACAGGTCCCTCTGGGTGGCTACACCTTC,CASSSRQVPLGGYTF
TRBJ1-5,TRBD1,TRBV28,NA,TGTGCCAGCAGTTTATTAGCGGGACAGCGCAATCAGCCCCAGCATTTT,CASSLLAGQRNQPQHF
TRBJ2-1,TRBD2,TRBV5-8,NA,TGTGCCAGCAGCTTGTCGCCTAGCGGGAGGACTGAGCAGTTCTTC,CASSLSPSGRTEQFF
TRBJ2-1,NA,TRBV18,NA,TGTGCCAGCTCACGTCAAGTAGACTCCTACAATGAGCAGTTCTTC,CASSRQVDSYNEQFF
TRBJ1-5,TRBD1,TRBV10-3,NA,TGTGCCACCGACGACAGGGAGAGCAATCAGCCCCAGCATTTT,CATDDRESNQPQHF
TRBJ2-3,NA,TRBV27,NA,TGTGCCAGCAGTTTACAGTTTAGCACAGATACGCAGTATTTT,CASSLQFSTDTQYF
TRBJ2-5,TRBD2,TRBV6-2/TRBV6-3,NA,TGTGCCAGCAGTTTGGGACTAGCGGGCCACCGAGAGACCCAGTACTTC,CASSLGLAGHRETQYF
TRBJ1-1,NA,TRBV5-1,NA,TGCGCCAGCAGCTTGGAGGGGATGAACACTGAAGCTTTCTTT,CASSLEGMNTEAFF
TRBJ1-6,TRBD1,TRBV5-4,NA,TGTGCCAGCAGCTTGGAACAGGGGAATTCACCCCTCCACTTT,CASSLEQGNSPLHF
TRBJ2-5,NA,TRBV27,NA,TGTGCCACCTCAAAGACCCCATCCGGGGTTGAGACCCAGTACTTC,CATSKTPSGVETQYF
TRBJ2-1,TRBD2,TRBV12-5,NA,TGTGCTAGTGGTCCCATAGCGGGAGCATACAATGAGCAGTTCTTC,CASGPIAGAYNEQFF
TRBJ2-3,TRBD2,TRBV6-1,NA,TGTGCCAGCAGTGATCGGCAGGGAGGGAGCACGGAGCAGTATTTT,CASSDRQGGSTEQYF
TRBJ1-5,NA,TRBV5-5,NA,TGTGCCAGCAGCTCACAGGGTAGTAGCAATCAGCCCCAGCATTTT,CASSSQGSSNQPQHF